A selection of T cell receptor beta chains follows, all from one sample in a study of blood T cell repertoires in COVID-19. Here immunoSEQ multiplex PCR was the method, and the copy in TCRdb shows in-frame clones only, minus some. The sample records about 55,000 clones, roughly four fifths being singletons. Sequenced: peripheral blood. Receptors were obtained from a woman aged 55-70 years with acute or convalescent COVID-19. The CDR3 runs from the conserved cysteine through the conserved F or W. The D gene is left open where the match is weak. Size is omitted from some rows. Given values are once, few, many or a class for expanded clones.

>15|-|TRBV15|-|TRBJ2-5
CATSRAWGREETQYF
TGTGCCACCAGCAGAGCCTGGGGTAGGGAGGAGACCCAGTACTTC
>15|-|TRBV6-6|TRBD2|TRBJ2-3
CASRERDRVGDTQYF
TGTGCCAGCAGGGAGCGGGACCGGGTGGGAGATACGCAGTATTTT
>12|-|TRBV29-1|-|TRBJ2-7
CSAGTGLYEQYF
TGCAGCGCCGGGACGGGACTTTACGAGCAGTACTTC
>15|-|TRBV10-3|TRBD1|TRBJ2-5
CAISDRTGGRETQYF
TGTGCCATCAGTGACCGGACAGGGGGGAGGGAGACCCAGTACTTC
>15|-|TRBV19|TRBD1|TRBJ1-2
CASSIWDSTNYGYTF
TGTGCCAGTAGTATATGGGACAGTACTAACTATGGCTACACCTTC
>17|few|TRBV15|TRBD1|TRBJ1-3
CATSRGLAGGSGNTIYF
TGTGCCACCAGCAGAGGTTTAGCAGGGGGCTCTGGAAACACCATATATTTT
>15|-|TRBV28|TRBD1|TRBJ1-5
CASRLEDRDNQPQHF
TGTGCCAGCAGGCTGGAAGACAGGGACAATCAGCCCCAGCATTTT
>14|-|TRBV6-7|-|TRBJ2-1
CASSSTLAPSQQFF
TGTGCCAGCAGTTCCACCCTGGCCCCATCACAGCAGTTCTTC
>16|-|TRBV6-6|TRBD2|TRBJ2-1
CASSGPGLAGVNEQFF
TGTGCCAGCAGTGGACCGGGACTAGCGGGAGTCAATGAGCAGTTCTTC
>16|-|TRBV2|-|TRBJ1-2
CASSAQGRPIIFGYTF
TGTGCCAGCAGTGCCCAGGGCAGGCCGATTATATTTGGCTACACCTTC
>17|-|TRBV15|-|TRBJ2-3
CATSRSRGGREVDTQYF
TGTGCCACCAGCAGATCTAGGGGGGGTCGGGAGGTAGATACGCAGTATTTT
>16|-|TRBV7-8|-|TRBJ2-2
CASSLGGTWGTGELFF
TGTGCCAGCAGCTTAGGAGGGACTTGGGGCACCGGGGAGCTGTTTTTT
>14|-|TRBV7-2|TRBD2|TRBJ2-2
CAVLAGAKAGELFF
TGTGCTGTACTAGCGGGAGCAAAGGCCGGGGAGCTGTTTTTT
>15|-|TRBV10-3|TRBD2|TRBJ2-1
CAISTSGGAGNEQFF
TGTGCCATCAGTACTAGCGGGGGGGCTGGGAATGAGCAGTTCTTC
>15|few|TRBV19|TRBD1|TRBJ1-2
CASSMTGKSNYGYTF
TGTGCCAGTAGTATGACAGGGAAGTCTAACTATGGCTACACCTTC
>12|-|TRBV6-2/TRBV6-3|-|TRBJ1-2
CASSFRDYGYTF
TGTGCCAGCAGTTTCCGGGACTATGGCTACACCTTC
>14|-|TRBV28|-|TRBJ2-4
CASSLTGGRDIQYF
TGTGCCAGCAGTTTGACGGGGGGCAGGGACATTCAGTACTTC
>14|-|TRBV27|TRBD1|TRBJ1-2
CASSLTGDYYGYTF
TGTGCCAGCAGTTTAACAGGGGACTACTATGGCTACACCTTC
>13|-|TRBV12-3/TRBV12-4|TRBD1|TRBJ2-2
CASEGQVVGELFF
TGTGCCAGCGAGGGACAGGTGGTCGGGGAGCTGTTTTTT
>14|-|TRBV28|-|TRBJ1-5
CASSRTVGNQPQHF
TGTGCCAGCAGTCGGACAGTCGGCAATCAGCCCCAGCATTTT
>15|-|TRBV10-3|-|TRBJ2-3
CAISVGRVSTDTQYF
TGTGCCATCAGTGTGGGCAGGGTAAGCACAGATACGCAGTATTTT
>13|once|TRBV12-3/TRBV12-4|-|TRBJ2-5
CASSFAGKETQYF
TGTGCCAGCAGTTTCGCAGGGAAAGAGACCCAGTACTTC
>21|few|TRBV19|TRBD2|TRBJ2-2
CASSIDNPGLAGGLSTGELFF
TGTGCCAGTAGTATAGATAATCCGGGACTAGCGGGAGGGTTGAGCACCGGGGAGCTGTTTTTT
>16|-|TRBV7-9|-|TRBJ1-2
CASSLGGASVNYGYTF
TGTGCCAGCAGCTTAGGTGGGGCCTCAGTAAACTATGGCTACACCTTC
>13|-|TRBV11-2|TRBD1|TRBJ1-1
CASSLTDRGGTFF
TGTGCCAGCAGCTTAACGGACAGGGGAGGAACTTTCTTT
>15|once|TRBV13|TRBD2|TRBJ2-1
CASSISGGGYNEQFF
TGTGCCAGCAGCATAAGCGGGGGGGGTTACAATGAGCAGTTCTTC
>14|few|TRBV7-7|TRBD1|TRBJ2-2
CASSARQGPGELFF
TGTGCCAGCAGCGCCCGACAGGGCCCCGGGGAGCTGTTTTTT
>13|few|TRBV28|-|TRBJ1-2
CASSLVAVHGYTF
TGTGCCAGCAGTTTGGTAGCTGTCCATGGCTACACCTTC
>13|-|TRBV5-5|-|TRBJ2-1
CASSFTGYNEQFF
TGTGCCAGCAGCTTCACAGGCTACAATGAGCAGTTCTTC
>14|-|TRBV19|-|TRBJ1-4
CASRGGASNEKLFF
TGTGCCAGTCGGGGCGGGGCGTCTAATGAAAAACTGTTTTTT
>15|once|TRBV19|TRBD1|TRBJ1-3
CASIRDRVSGNTIYF
TGTGCCAGCATCCGGGACAGGGTTTCGGGAAACACCATATATTTT
>13|-|TRBV29-1|-|TRBJ1-2
CSAASTGNYGYTF
TGCAGCGCCGCATCGACAGGAAACTATGGCTACACCTTC
>14|-|TRBV3-1/TRBV3-2|TRBD1|TRBJ1-2
CASSQRGQNYGYTF
TGTGCCAGCAGCCAACGGGGACAGAACTATGGCTACACCTTC
>12|-|TRBV29-1|TRBD2|TRBJ2-5
CSVDTASGAQYF
TGCAGCGTTGATACGGCTAGCGGGGCCCAGTACTTC
>14|-|TRBV3-1/TRBV3-2|-|TRBJ2-1
CAVARGDGSAEQFF
TGTGCCGTCGCTCGGGGAGACGGATCAGCCGAGCAGTTCTTC
>15|-|TRBV29-1|-|TRBJ1-2
CSVFGGAAVNYGYTF
TGCAGCGTTTTCGGAGGGGCAGCAGTTAACTATGGCTACACCTTC
>19|few|TRBV12-2|-|TRBJ1-5
CASRFTMVAGAADNQPQHF
TGTGCAAGTCGCTTTACTATGGTTGCAGGGGCGGCAGACAATCAGCCCCAGCATTTT
>16|once|TRBV5-5|-|TRBJ1-1
CASSLAGSRVGTEAFF
TGTGCCAGCAGCTTGGCCGGCTCCAGGGTTGGCACTGAAGCTTTCTTT
>15|-|TRBV5-4|-|TRBJ2-7
CASSLDAGRHNEQYF
TGTGCCAGCAGCTTGGATGCGGGACGACACAACGAGCAGTACTTC
>13|-|TRBV11-3|-|TRBJ2-3
CASSLGGTDTQYF
TGTGCCAGCAGCTTGGGGGGAACAGATACGCAGTATTTT
>16|-|TRBV5-5|-|TRBJ2-7
CASLRAGTIGTYEQYF
TGTGCCAGCCTTCGTGCCGGGACAATCGGCACCTACGAGCAGTACTTC
>13|-|TRBV11-2|-|TRBJ1-1
CASSLFERKEAFF
TGTGCCAGCAGCTTGTTTGAGAGAAAAGAAGCTTTCTTT
>16|-|TRBV9|TRBD2|TRBJ2-5
CASSVVHGGRGETQYF
TGTGCCAGCAGCGTAGTCCATGGCGGGAGAGGAGAGACCCAGTACTTC
>15|-|TRBV6-4|-|TRBJ2-1
CASSKEYSSYNEQFF
TGTGCCAGCAGCAAAGAATATAGCTCCTACAATGAGCAGTTCTTC
>15|-|TRBV5-1|-|TRBJ2-2
CASSRGMPNTGELFF
TGCGCCAGCAGCAGAGGGATGCCGAACACCGGGGAGCTGTTTTTT
>13|-|TRBV6-2/TRBV6-3|TRBD1|TRBJ1-5
CASSRTGRQPQHF
TGTGCCAGCAGCCGGACAGGGCGTCAGCCCCAGCATTTT
>15|-|TRBV6-2/TRBV6-3|-|TRBJ2-2
CASSYRQGGPGELFF
TGTGCCAGCAGTTACAGGCAGGGAGGTCCCGGGGAGCTGTTTTTT
>15|-|TRBV10-3|-|TRBJ2-4
CVISEGSGNKNIQYF
TGTGTCATCAGTGAAGGGTCGGGGAACAAAAACATTCAGTACTTC
>15|-|TRBV7-2|-|TRBJ2-1
CASSLVLANNNEQFF
TGTGCCAGCAGCTTAGTTCTAGCTAATAACAATGAGCAGTTCTTC
>13|-|TRBV19|-|TRBJ1-2
CASSIAVRDGYTF
TGTGCCAGTAGTATAGCGGTTCGTGATGGCTACACCTTC
>15|-|TRBV9|-|TRBJ1-5
CASSSTGREDQPQHF
TGTGCCAGCAGCTCAACGGGCAGGGAGGATCAGCCCCAGCATTTT
>16|-|TRBV9|TRBD1|TRBJ1-3
CASSVGPTGTGNTIYF
TGTGCCAGCAGCGTAGGACCGACAGGGACTGGAAACACCATATATTTT
>16|-|TRBV19|TRBD1|TRBJ1-2
CASSILPGQGNYGYTF
TGTGCCAGTAGTATACTCCCGGGACAGGGGAACTATGGCTACACCTTC
>15|-|TRBV5-1|-|TRBJ1-1
CASSLETGYNTEAFF
TGCGCCAGCAGCTTGGAAACAGGGTACAACACTGAAGCTTTCTTT
>16|-|TRBV20-1|TRBD1|TRBJ1-5
CSASGFGGQGGQPQHF
TGCAGTGCTAGTGGGTTTGGGGGACAGGGAGGTCAGCCCCAGCATTTT
>16|once|TRBV7-2|TRBD2|TRBJ2-1
CASSRAGGSLRNEQFF
TGTGCCAGCAGCCGCGCGGGGGGCTCCCTTAGGAATGAGCAGTTCTTC
>20|-|TRBV7-7|TRBD1|TRBJ1-4
CASSPTHRDRGRWTNEKLFF
TGTGCTAGCAGCCCGACACACCGGGACAGGGGGCGGTGGACTAATGAAAAACTGTTTTTT